These 2 T cell receptor beta chains came from one sample sequenced in a study of T cell changes during pregnancy in multiple sclerosis. The assay was immunoSEQ multiplex PCR, and TCRdb's table has in-frame clones only and misses some. The sample includes some 74,000 clones, roughly 92% of them seen just once. Sequencing used peripheral blood, obtained before pregnancy. Receptors were obtained from a female donor with multiple sclerosis, enrolled in a pregnancy study.

The V and J genes are TRBV25-1 and TRBJ2-1; TRBD2 matches at 7 bases. The CDR3 contains 11 residues. V gave up 7 bases and J gave up 10 bases; unmatched junction bases: 4. Germline assignment: CDR1 MGHDK and CDR2 SYGVNS. DNA of the CDR3: TGTGCCAGCACCGGGGGGAGAGAGCAGTTCTTC. Translated, it gives CASTGGREQFF.

This chain links TRBV16 with TRBJ2-1; TRBD2 agrees at 13 bases. V dropped 4 bases and J dropped 8; count of bases not matched to a gene: 8. Germline V CDR1 and CDR2: KGHSY, FQNENV. The CDR3 spans 16 residues. The CDR3 loop is CASSPRTSGSRDEQFF. CDR3 DNA sequence: TGTGCCAGCAGCCCCCGGACTAGCGGGAGTAGGGATGAGCAGTTCTTC.